The rows below give T cell receptor beta chains drawn from one sample of a study of T cell changes during pregnancy in multiple sclerosis. The repertoire was sequenced with immunoSEQ multiplex PCR; TCRdb's copy has only in-frame clones and lacks some. The sample carries more than 85,000 clones, approximately 94% recorded once. The sample consisted of peripheral blood, taken in the second trimester of pregnancy. The receptors were sampled from a female donor with multiple sclerosis, enrolled in a pregnancy study. The CDR3 runs from the conserved cysteine through the conserved F or W. Each record gives: J gene, D gene, CDR3 length, V gene, clone size, CDR3 protein, CDR3 DNA. The D gene is left open where the match is weak. Clone size is not always given. Where it is, it says once, few, many or a class for expanded clones.

j_gene: TRBJ1-2; d_gene: TRBD1; len: 15; v_gene: TRBV6-4; abundance: .; CDR3aa: CASSDFPTGNYGYTF; CDR3nt: TGTGCCAGCAGTGACTTTCCGACAGGGAACTATGGCTACACCTTC
j_gene: TRBJ1-2; d_gene: .; len: 13; v_gene: TRBV10-2; abundance: .; CDR3aa: CASHPGGGVSYTF; CDR3nt: TGCGCCAGCCACCCAGGAGGCGGGGTGAGCTACACCTTC
j_gene: TRBJ2-3; d_gene: .; len: 14; v_gene: TRBV5-4; abundance: .; CDR3aa: CASLRDQNVHTQYF; CDR3nt: TGTGCCAGCTTGCGGGACCAAAACGTCCATACGCAGTATTTT
j_gene: TRBJ2-2; d_gene: .; len: 13; v_gene: TRBV25-1; abundance: .; CDR3aa: CASSEGQNGELFF; CDR3nt: TGTGCCAGCAGTGAAGGACAAAACGGGGAGCTGTTTTTT
j_gene: TRBJ2-7; d_gene: TRBD2; len: 14; v_gene: TRBV2; abundance: .; CDR3aa: CASSETSGNYEQYF; CDR3nt: TGTGCCAGCAGTGAGACTAGCGGGAACTACGAGCAGTACTTC
j_gene: TRBJ1-1; d_gene: TRBD1; len: 15; v_gene: TRBV5-1; abundance: .; CDR3aa: CASRRGTVMNTEAFF; CDR3nt: TGCGCCAGCAGAAGAGGGACAGTCATGAACACTGAAGCTTTCTTT
j_gene: TRBJ2-7; d_gene: .; len: 11; v_gene: TRBV6-6; abundance: .; CDR3aa: CASSYRWEQYF; CDR3nt: TGTGCCAGCAGTTATAGATGGGAGCAGTACTTC
j_gene: TRBJ1-1; d_gene: .; len: 14; v_gene: TRBV5-1; abundance: .; CDR3aa: CASSGGTVGTEAFF; CDR3nt: TGCGCCAGCAGCGGAGGGACGGTGGGGACTGAAGCTTTCTTT
j_gene: TRBJ2-3; d_gene: .; len: 12; v_gene: TRBV6-5; abundance: .; CDR3aa: CASRRDSHTQYF; CDR3nt: TGTGCCAGCAGAAGGGACTCACATACGCAGTATTTT
j_gene: TRBJ2-2; d_gene: .; len: 17; v_gene: TRBV5-1; abundance: .; CDR3aa: CASSLEVGGPNTGELFF; CDR3nt: TGCGCCAGCAGCTTGGAGGTCGGGGGGCCCAACACCGGGGAGCTGTTTTTT
j_gene: TRBJ1-1; d_gene: .; len: 13; v_gene: TRBV27; abundance: .; CDR3aa: CASSFQGFTEAFF; CDR3nt: TGTGCCAGCAGTTTTCAGGGGTTCACTGAAGCTTTCTTT
j_gene: TRBJ2-3; d_gene: TRBD2; len: 14; v_gene: TRBV9; abundance: .; CDR3aa: CASSALAGTDTQYF; CDR3nt: TGTGCCAGCAGCGCTCTAGCGGGCACAGATACGCAGTATTTT
j_gene: TRBJ1-2; d_gene: .; len: 13; v_gene: TRBV29-1; abundance: .; CDR3aa: CSVEGGRGYGYTF; CDR3nt: TGCAGCGTTGAAGGAGGGAGGGGGTATGGCTACACCTTC
j_gene: TRBJ1-5; d_gene: TRBD1; len: 16; v_gene: TRBV19; abundance: .; CDR3aa: CASNSPGQGARQPQHF; CDR3nt: TGTGCCAGTAACTCACCCGGACAGGGGGCCAGGCAGCCCCAGCATTTT
j_gene: TRBJ2-2; d_gene: .; len: 12; v_gene: TRBV6-6; abundance: .; CDR3aa: CASRIITGELFF; CDR3nt: TGTGCCAGCCGTATTATCACCGGGGAGCTGTTTTTT
j_gene: TRBJ1-1; d_gene: .; len: 14; v_gene: TRBV7-9; abundance: .; CDR3aa: CASSPIHRVVEAFF; CDR3nt: TGTGCCAGCAGCCCTATTCACAGGGTGGTTGAAGCTTTCTTT
j_gene: TRBJ2-5; d_gene: TRBD2; len: 16; v_gene: TRBV6-6; abundance: once; CDR3aa: CASSYGARGTQETQYF; CDR3nt: TGTGCCAGCAGTTACGGCGCGCGGGGGACTCAAGAGACCCAGTACTTC
j_gene: TRBJ1-3; d_gene: .; len: 15; v_gene: TRBV7-8; abundance: .; CDR3aa: CASSQGLNSGNTIYF; CDR3nt: TGTGCCAGCAGCCAGGGACTCAACTCTGGAAACACCATATATTTT
j_gene: TRBJ2-1; d_gene: TRBD1; len: 15; v_gene: TRBV5-4; abundance: .; CDR3aa: CASRPGTVFYNEQFF; CDR3nt: TGTGCCAGCAGGCCCGGGACAGTGTTCTACAATGAGCAGTTCTTC
j_gene: TRBJ2-1; d_gene: TRBD1; len: 15; v_gene: TRBV2; abundance: .; CDR3aa: CASSARGLSYNEQFF; CDR3nt: TGTGCCAGCAGTGCCAGGGGGCTTAGTTACAATGAGCAGTTCTTC
j_gene: TRBJ1-5; d_gene: .; len: 15; v_gene: TRBV28; abundance: once; CDR3aa: CASLEGGDGNQPQHF; CDR3nt: TGTGCCAGTCTGGAGGGAGGGGATGGCAATCAGCCCCAGCATTTT
j_gene: TRBJ2-3; d_gene: .; len: 15; v_gene: TRBV10-3; abundance: .; CDR3aa: CAISEWGGAGDTQYF; CDR3nt: TGTGCCATCAGTGAGTGGGGCGGGGCAGGGGATACGCAGTATTTT
j_gene: TRBJ1-1; d_gene: .; len: 13; v_gene: TRBV19; abundance: few; CDR3aa: CASSTQGFAEAFF; CDR3nt: TGTGCCAGTAGTACTCAGGGTTTCGCTGAAGCTTTCTTT
j_gene: TRBJ2-3; d_gene: TRBD2; len: 16; v_gene: TRBV11-2; abundance: .; CDR3aa: CASSRGAGVGTDTQYF; CDR3nt: TGTGCCAGCAGCCGCGGGGCGGGAGTGGGCACAGATACGCAGTATTTT
j_gene: TRBJ2-1; d_gene: .; len: 18; v_gene: TRBV7-3; abundance: .; CDR3aa: CASSQLPPNKWFYNEQFF; CDR3nt: TGTGCCAGCAGCCAACTACCCCCGAACAAATGGTTTTACAATGAGCAGTTCTTC
j_gene: TRBJ1-2; d_gene: TRBD1; len: 17; v_gene: TRBV23-1; abundance: .; CDR3aa: CASSHPGTGGPNYGYTF; CDR3nt: TGCGCCAGCAGTCACCCCGGGACAGGGGGCCCCAACTATGGCTACACCTTC
j_gene: TRBJ1-3; d_gene: .; len: 14; v_gene: TRBV6-1; abundance: .; CDR3aa: CASSPLGVGNTIYF; CDR3nt: TGTGCCAGCAGTCCTCTAGGGGTTGGAAACACCATATATTTT
j_gene: TRBJ2-1; d_gene: .; len: 16; v_gene: TRBV28; abundance: once; CDR3aa: CASSRTGSTAGNEQFF; CDR3nt: TGTGCCAGCAGTCGTACCGGGTCCACGGCGGGAAATGAGCAGTTCTTC
j_gene: TRBJ1-2; d_gene: .; len: 12; v_gene: TRBV6-5; abundance: .; CDR3aa: CASSRQGYGYTF; CDR3nt: TGTGCCAGCTCTAGGCAGGGATATGGCTACACCTTC
j_gene: TRBJ2-1; d_gene: TRBD1; len: 16; v_gene: TRBV5-1; abundance: .; CDR3aa: CASSPSGTGVYNEQFF; CDR3nt: TGCGCCAGCAGTCCTTCCGGGACAGGGGTCTACAATGAGCAGTTCTTC
j_gene: TRBJ2-7; d_gene: .; len: 17; v_gene: TRBV6-1; abundance: .; CDR3aa: CASSERGKGQTSYEQYF; CDR3nt: TGTGCCAGCAGTGAAAGAGGAAAAGGCCAGACCTCCTACGAGCAGTACTTC
j_gene: TRBJ2-7; d_gene: .; len: 15; v_gene: TRBV28; abundance: .; CDR3aa: CASSLTGQISYEQYF; CDR3nt: TGTGCCAGCAGTTTAACCGGACAGATTTCGTACGAGCAGTACTTC
j_gene: TRBJ2-7; d_gene: TRBD1; len: 16; v_gene: TRBV7-8; abundance: .; CDR3aa: CASSSIGGQGTYEQYF; CDR3nt: TGTGCCAGCAGCTCCATTGGGGGACAGGGAACCTACGAGCAGTACTTC
j_gene: TRBJ2-3; d_gene: TRBD1; len: 15; v_gene: TRBV28; abundance: .; CDR3aa: CASSFSTGSTDTQYF; CDR3nt: TGTGCCAGCAGTTTCTCGACAGGGAGCACAGATACGCAGTATTTT
j_gene: TRBJ2-5; d_gene: TRBD2; len: 13; v_gene: TRBV7-3; abundance: .; CDR3aa: CASSLTGGETQYF; CDR3nt: TGTGCCAGCAGCTTAACGGGGGGGGAGACCCAGTACTTC
j_gene: TRBJ2-7; d_gene: .; len: 15; v_gene: TRBV6-1; abundance: once; CDR3aa: CASSEGRLYSYEQYF; CDR3nt: TGTGCCAGCAGTGAAGGCCGCCTCTACTCCTACGAGCAGTACTTC
j_gene: TRBJ2-1; d_gene: TRBD2; len: 16; v_gene: TRBV9; abundance: .; CDR3aa: CASSVGGGFSYNEQFF; CDR3nt: TGTGCCAGCAGCGTGGGGGGGGGTTTCTCCTACAATGAGCAGTTCTTC
j_gene: TRBJ1-5; d_gene: TRBD1; len: 17; v_gene: TRBV28; abundance: .; CDR3aa: CASSLSTGQPSRWPQHF; CDR3nt: TGTGCCAGCAGTTTGTCTACGGGACAGCCGTCAAGGTGGCCCCAGCATTTT
j_gene: TRBJ1-4; d_gene: .; len: 13; v_gene: TRBV6-1; abundance: .; CDR3aa: CASSDTRNEKLFF; CDR3nt: TGTGCCAGCAGTGACACCAGAAATGAAAAACTGTTTTTT
j_gene: TRBJ1-1; d_gene: TRBD1; len: 16; v_gene: TRBV9; abundance: .; CDR3aa: CASSPGQGGGVTEAFF; CDR3nt: TGTGCCAGCAGCCCTGGACAGGGTGGAGGTGTCACTGAAGCTTTCTTT
j_gene: TRBJ2-1; d_gene: TRBD1; len: 12; v_gene: TRBV6-5; abundance: .; CDR3aa: CASLDRGNEQFF; CDR3nt: TGTGCCAGCCTAGACAGGGGTAATGAGCAGTTCTTC
j_gene: TRBJ1-2; d_gene: .; len: 15; v_gene: TRBV9; abundance: .; CDR3aa: CASSVVDSNPYGYTF; CDR3nt: TGTGCCAGCAGCGTCGTCGACAGTAATCCCTATGGCTACACCTTC
j_gene: TRBJ1-1; d_gene: .; len: 12; v_gene: TRBV29-1; abundance: few; CDR3aa: CSVDSRVTEAFF; CDR3nt: TGCAGCGTTGACTCGAGGGTGACTGAAGCTTTCTTT
j_gene: TRBJ2-3; d_gene: TRBD1; len: 14; v_gene: TRBV30; abundance: .; CDR3aa: CAWAPGQVDGTQYF; CDR3nt: TGTGCCTGGGCTCCGGGACAGGTAGACGGTACGCAGTATTTT
j_gene: TRBJ2-7; d_gene: TRBD1; len: 16; v_gene: TRBV6-5; abundance: once; CDR3aa: CASSYSIDRERDEQYF; CDR3nt: TGTGCCAGCAGTTACTCGATCGACAGGGAGAGGGACGAGCAGTACTTC